This is a list of T cell receptor beta chains from one sample in a study of cytomegalovirus exposure and HLA in healthy donors. TCRdb keeps only in-frame clones here, not all; method: immunoSEQ multiplex PCR. The table includes approximately 220,000 clones, roughly 80% detected once. Sequenced: PBMCs. These receptors originate from a man between 40 and 49 years old in good health and CMV-seronegative. CDR3s include the opening cysteine and the closing phenylalanine or tryptophan. The D gene is left open where the match is weak. Size is omitted from some rows. Given values are once, few, many or a class for expanded clones.

clone size: -; D gene: -; V gene: TRBV5-1; J gene: TRBJ1-1; CDR3 protein: CASSRGGNTEAFF
clone size: -; D gene: -; V gene: TRBV7-9; J gene: TRBJ1-2; CDR3 protein: CASSLGAQGRNYGYTF
clone size: -; D gene: TRBD1; V gene: TRBV6-4; J gene: TRBJ1-2; CDR3 protein: CASSGQGGIGGYTF
clone size: few; D gene: TRBD1; V gene: TRBV18; J gene: TRBJ1-1; CDR3 protein: CASSPTGLNTEAFF
clone size: -; D gene: -; V gene: TRBV6-5; J gene: TRBJ1-1; CDR3 protein: CASSYSLTNTEAFF
clone size: -; D gene: -; V gene: TRBV2; J gene: TRBJ1-1; CDR3 protein: CASSYDRNTEAFF
clone size: -; D gene: -; V gene: TRBV7-2; J gene: TRBJ2-7; CDR3 protein: CASSLGPGTFEEQYF
clone size: -; D gene: -; V gene: TRBV6-9; J gene: TRBJ1-5; CDR3 protein: CASRPGGRVDQPQHF
clone size: -; D gene: -; V gene: TRBV5-1; J gene: TRBJ1-2; CDR3 protein: CASSPRLEVYGYTF
clone size: once; D gene: -; V gene: TRBV9; J gene: TRBJ1-2; CDR3 protein: CASSVGQSSANYGYTF
clone size: -; D gene: -; V gene: TRBV4-1; J gene: TRBJ2-7; CDR3 protein: CASSQGPGIDYEQYF
clone size: -; D gene: TRBD2; V gene: TRBV7-8; J gene: TRBJ2-3; CDR3 protein: CASRPSGRARDTQYF
clone size: few; D gene: TRBD1; V gene: TRBV6-1; J gene: TRBJ1-1; CDR3 protein: CASSKQGMNTEAFF
clone size: -; D gene: TRBD1; V gene: TRBV7-2; J gene: TRBJ1-1; CDR3 protein: CASSPDRVTEAFF
clone size: -; D gene: -; V gene: TRBV6-6; J gene: TRBJ1-5; CDR3 protein: CASSYLGQSNQPQHF
clone size: few; D gene: TRBD1; V gene: TRBV28; J gene: TRBJ1-5; CDR3 protein: CASSLATLLTGAQPQHF
clone size: -; D gene: -; V gene: TRBV14; J gene: TRBJ2-2; CDR3 protein: CASSQDQGTGELFF
clone size: -; D gene: -; V gene: TRBV7-2; J gene: TRBJ2-5; CDR3 protein: CASSKQTGQETQYF
clone size: -; D gene: TRBD2; V gene: TRBV28; J gene: TRBJ2-7; CDR3 protein: CASSAPRTSGLYEQYF
clone size: once; D gene: TRBD1; V gene: TRBV4-3; J gene: TRBJ2-7; CDR3 protein: CASSQDYLGGTGHYEQYF
clone size: -; D gene: -; V gene: TRBV20-1; J gene: TRBJ1-1; CDR3 protein: CSLNPGAEAFF
clone size: -; D gene: TRBD2; V gene: TRBV5-1; J gene: TRBJ2-3; CDR3 protein: CASSPMTSGSTDTQYF
clone size: -; D gene: TRBD2; V gene: TRBV5-1; J gene: -; CDR3 protein: CASSPGLAGVNEQYF
clone size: -; D gene: -; V gene: TRBV19; J gene: TRBJ1-1; CDR3 protein: CASAGGAFRNTEAFF
clone size: -; D gene: TRBD2; V gene: TRBV7-2; J gene: TRBJ2-7; CDR3 protein: CASRAGRTSGGGEQYF
clone size: -; D gene: -; V gene: TRBV2; J gene: TRBJ2-3; CDR3 protein: CASRSVDTQYF
clone size: -; D gene: TRBD1; V gene: TRBV6-5; J gene: TRBJ2-3; CDR3 protein: CASSAGTGWDTQYF
clone size: -; D gene: -; V gene: TRBV7-6; J gene: TRBJ1-5; CDR3 protein: CASSSDTYQPQHF
clone size: -; D gene: -; V gene: TRBV27; J gene: TRBJ2-7; CDR3 protein: CASGLVSYEQYF
clone size: -; D gene: -; V gene: TRBV21-1; J gene: TRBJ1-1; CDR3 protein: CASSTQGPAEAFF
clone size: -; D gene: TRBD1; V gene: TRBV10-3; J gene: TRBJ1-2; CDR3 protein: CAISGRQGIYGYTF
clone size: few; D gene: -; V gene: TRBV2; J gene: TRBJ2-7; CDR3 protein: CASSERATGAGEQYF
clone size: -; D gene: -; V gene: TRBV7-9; J gene: TRBJ2-3; CDR3 protein: CASSLSLGTDTQYF
clone size: once; D gene: TRBD2; V gene: TRBV7-9; J gene: TRBJ2-3; CDR3 protein: CASSFSRTSGGDTQYF
clone size: -; D gene: TRBD2; V gene: TRBV9; J gene: TRBJ2-3; CDR3 protein: CASSVASGTRDTQYF
clone size: -; D gene: -; V gene: TRBV27; J gene: TRBJ1-6; CDR3 protein: CASSSQGSPLHF
clone size: -; D gene: -; V gene: TRBV5-1; J gene: TRBJ1-2; CDR3 protein: CASSLWYRMPAYTF
clone size: -; D gene: TRBD1; V gene: TRBV7-6; J gene: TRBJ2-7; CDR3 protein: CASSSRTGSNEQYF
clone size: -; D gene: -; V gene: TRBV18; J gene: TRBJ2-7; CDR3 protein: CASSRTDFYEQYF
clone size: -; D gene: -; V gene: TRBV4-2; J gene: TRBJ1-4; CDR3 protein: CASSQDNRVGEKLFF
clone size: once; D gene: -; V gene: TRBV9; J gene: TRBJ1-2; CDR3 protein: CASQGTGNGYTF
clone size: -; D gene: -; V gene: TRBV11-2; J gene: TRBJ2-7; CDR3 protein: CASSLEGGSSYEQYF
clone size: once; D gene: -; V gene: TRBV9; J gene: TRBJ2-1; CDR3 protein: CASSLPKGGTTSKQFF
clone size: large; D gene: TRBD2; V gene: TRBV2; J gene: TRBJ2-5; CDR3 protein: CASSKTSGGPWETQYF
clone size: -; D gene: TRBD2; V gene: TRBV5-4; J gene: TRBJ2-1; CDR3 protein: CASSRGTSGTYNEQFF
clone size: -; D gene: TRBD2; V gene: TRBV27; J gene: TRBJ2-1; CDR3 protein: CASSSIAGGPGNEQFF
clone size: -; D gene: TRBD2; V gene: TRBV28; J gene: TRBJ2-2; CDR3 protein: CASSLGLAVNTGELFF
clone size: -; D gene: TRBD2; V gene: TRBV27; J gene: TRBJ2-7; CDR3 protein: CASSLGTSGSYEQYF
clone size: -; D gene: TRBD2; V gene: TRBV19; J gene: TRBJ2-3; CDR3 protein: CASSASGGADTQYF
clone size: -; D gene: TRBD2; V gene: TRBV13; J gene: TRBJ2-7; CDR3 protein: CASSLGVAGAKYEQYF
clone size: once; D gene: TRBD2; V gene: TRBV7-3; J gene: TRBJ2-2; CDR3 protein: CASSHGLAGVSGELFF
clone size: -; D gene: -; V gene: TRBV7-9; J gene: TRBJ2-5; CDR3 protein: CASSLRLLGGVQETQYF
clone size: -; D gene: -; V gene: TRBV2; J gene: TRBJ2-7; CDR3 protein: CASSDFWQKYEQYF
clone size: -; D gene: -; V gene: TRBV9; J gene: TRBJ2-3; CDR3 protein: CASSVTSQSTDTQYF
clone size: once; D gene: -; V gene: TRBV6-5; J gene: TRBJ2-3; CDR3 protein: CASRPILLNTQYF